Following are 29 T cell receptor beta chains from one sample sequenced in a study of cytomegalovirus exposure and HLA in healthy donors. PCR amplification relied on 60 Vbeta primers (plus 13 Jbeta primers). Here immunoSEQ multiplex PCR was the method, and the copy in TCRdb shows in-frame clones only, minus some. Altogether fewer than 50,000 clones are present, 60% to 70% being singletons, with the ten largest covering around 12%. The sample taken for sequencing was PBMCs. Receptor source: a man between 60 and 75 years old in good health and CMV-seropositive.

The chain couples TRBV7-2 to TRBJ2-1, with 9 bases lining up with TRBD1. The CDR3 loop spans 16 amino acids. Per the germline V gene, CDR1 is SGHTA and CDR2 is FQGNSA. Trimming cost V 5 bases and J 9 bases; bases outside gene matches: 14. The CDR3 coding sequence is TGTGCCAGCAGCCCAAAAGGGGACAGGGATCATATTGAGCAGTTCTTC. It translates to CASSPKGDRDHIEQFF.

The chain combines TRBV7-8 with TRBJ2-1; weak D call: TRBD2 (5 bases). V lost 5 bases to trimming and J lost 6 bases, with 17 bases between them. This CDR3 is 15 amino acids long. Germline CDR1 is SGHVS and CDR2 is FQNEAQ. CDR3 residues: CASSPPSGSGNEQFF. CDR3 nucleotide sequence: TGTGCCAGCAGCCCGCCCTCGGGGTCTGGCAATGAGCAGTTCTTC. Using reference TRBV7-8 and TRBJ2-1 for the parts outside the CDR3, the full variable domain is GAGVSQSPRYKVAKRGQDVALRCDPISGHVSLFWYQQALGQGPEFLTYFQNEAQLDKSGLPSDRFFAERPEGSVSTLKIQRTQQEDSAVYLCASSPPSGSGNEQFFGPGTRLTVL.

This rearrangement joins TRBV11-2 to TRBJ2-2; 8 bases match TRBD1. V shed 5 bases and J 4 bases; nucleotides not matched to a gene: 9. The length of the CDR3 is 16 residues. CDR1 is SGHAT and CDR2 is FQNNGV in the germline V gene. CDR3 amino acids: CASSDTGDRGTGELFF. In DNA, the CDR3 is TGTGCCAGCAGCGATACCGGAGACAGGGGCACCGGGGAGCTGTTTTTT.

The V and J genes are TRBV5-4 and TRBJ2-3, with D perhaps matching TRBD2 (6 bases). There are 16 residues in the CDR3. Trimming took 4 bases from V and 0 from J, leaving 15 bases between them. Germline CDR1 reads SGHNT; CDR2 reads YYREEE (reference sequence). CDR3 loop: CASSPVAAYSTDTQYF. CDR3 DNA sequence: TGTGCCAGCAGCCCCGTAGCGGCCTATAGCACAGATACGCAGTATTTT.

This clone was seen once. The chain has TRBV13 and TRBJ1-1; 8 bases agree with TRBD1. The CDR3 spans 16 residues. Trimming removed 2 bases from V and 1 base from J; junction bases left unmatched: 6. From germline, CDR1 is PRHDT and CDR2 FYEKMQ (reference sequence). Here the CDR3 reads CASSLLGGTGNTEAFF. The DNA for the CDR3 is TGTGCCAGCAGCTTATTGGGGGGGACAGGGAACACTGAAGCTTTCTTT.

This chain joins TRBV6-5 and TRBJ2-1; 8 nucleotides align to TRBD2. Germline V gene data show CDR1 as MNHEY and CDR2 as SVGAGI. This CDR3 has 15 amino acids. V was clipped by 0 bases and J by 7 bases; unmatched bases: 5. The CDR3, as DNA: TGTGCCAGCAGTTACTCGATTAGCGGGACGAATGAGCAGTTCTTC. The encoded protein is CASSYSISGTNEQFF.

The CDR3 sequence: CASSLTSGSRETQYF. CDR3 DNA: TGTGCCAGCAGTCTGACAAGCGGGAGTCGGGAGACCCAGTACTTC. The chain recombines TRBV6-5 with TRBJ2-5; 8 nucleotides align to TRBD2. Germline trimming cut 5 bases from V and 5 bases from J; bases unmatched to any gene: 10. The CDR3 is 15 amino acids. Germline CDR1 reads MNHEY; CDR2 reads SVGAGI.

J is TRBJ2-2 and V is TRBV29-1, with TRBD1 matching over 9 bases. Germline assignment: CDR1 SQVTM and CDR2 ANQGSEA. The CDR3 covers 13 residues. With 6 bases clipped from V and 6 bases from J, the junction kept 5 bases outside the gene matches. As DNA, the CDR3 is TGCAGCGTGGGGGACAGGGAGGCCGGGGAGCTGTTTTTT. It is translated as CSVGDREAGELFF.

This clone was found a few times. The chain combines TRBV1 with TRBJ1-5; the table calls TRBD1, which could not be checked here. TRBV1 is a pseudogene segment. This CDR3 has 18 residues. In DNA form, the CDR3 reads TGCACCAGCAGCCGAAAACATCCCCGACAGGGACAGAATCAGCCCCAGCATTTT. Protein product: CTSSRKHPRQGQNQPQHF.

This chain joins TRBV7-3 and TRBJ2-2, with D possibly matching TRBD2 (5 bases). V lost 5 bases, J lost 8 bases, and 12 bases lay in between. Per germline, CDR1 SGHTA and CDR2 FQGTGA. This CDR3 contains 13 residues. The CDR3 loop is CASSELTSGELFF. The DNA for the CDR3 is TGTGCCAGCAGCGAACTAACTAGTGGGGAGCTGTTTTTT.

The chain uses TRBV29-1 and TRBJ2-2; D remains unclear. Trimming pared 3 bases from V and 4 bases from J, leaving 9 bases between. The CDR3 extends over 13 amino acids. Germline V gene sequence: CDR1 SQVTM, CDR2 ANQGSEA. The CDR3 protein is CSVDSRSTGELFF. In DNA, the CDR3 is TGCAGCGTTGACTCGAGGAGCACCGGGGAGCTGTTTTTT.

CDR3 loop: CASSSWGGAPGYTF. DNA for the CDR3: TGCGCCAGCAGTAGTTGGGGGGGCGCGCCTGGCTACACCTTC. This sequence joins TRBV10-1 and TRBJ1-2; the D gene is possibly TRBD1 (6 bases). V lost 5 bases, J lost 7 bases, and 17 bases lay in between. The CDR3 loop spans 14 amino acids. Germline V gene lookup returns CDR1 WNHNN and CDR2 SYGVQD (reference sequence).

The chain carries TRBV6-1 and TRBJ1-2, with 10 bases identical to TRBD1. Germline CDR1 reads MNHNS; CDR2 reads SASEGT. V was pared by 0 bases and J by 7 bases, with 2 bases of the junction left unmatched. The CDR3 extends over 14 amino acids. The CDR3 nucleotides are TGTGCCAGCAGTGAAGCGGGACAGGGGTTTGGCTACACCTTC. Its protein is CASSEAGQGFGYTF.

CDR3 sequence reads: CASSRERGTKAFF. In nucleotides, the CDR3 is TGTGCCAGCAGTCGCGAACGGGGGACGAAAGCTTTCTTT. The chain is built from TRBV28 and TRBJ1-1; tentative D call: TRBD1 (5 bases). Trimming cost V 5 bases and J 9 bases, with 16 bases left between them. From germline, CDR1 is MDHEN and CDR2 SYDVKM. The CDR3 totals 13 residues.

The chain joins TRBV18 to TRBJ2-7; tentative D call: TRBD2 (6 bases). The CDR3 is 15 residues long. Trimming took off 2 bases at V and 0 bases at J, with 11 bases between the two ends. Germline CDR1 is KGHSH and CDR2 is LQKENI. For the CDR3, the DNA is TGTGCCAGCTCACCAAGGGGAGGCTCCTCCTACGAGCAGTACTTC. This encodes CASSPRGGSSYEQYF. The full variable domain, rest sourced from reference TRBV18 and TRBJ2-7, is NAGVMQNPRHLVRRRGQEARLRCSPMKGHSHVYWYRQLPEEGLKFMVYLQKENIIDESGMPKERFSAEFPKEGPSILRIQQVVRGDSAAYFCASSPRGGSSYEQYFGPGTRLTVT.

There are a few counts of this clone. CDR3 amino acids: CASSFSGSYGYTF. The CDR3 DNA is TGTGCCAGCAGTTTTTCGGGGAGCTATGGCTACACCTTC. The chain couples TRBV6-5 to TRBJ1-2; no reliable D call. V was trimmed by 4 bases and J by 4 bases, leaving 10 bases between them. The CDR3 is made up of 13 amino acids. Germline CDR1 and CDR2: MNHEY and SVGAGI.

The V gene is TRBV7-2, the J gene TRBJ2-7; D unresolved. This CDR3 comprises 13 residues. V was pared by 1 base and J by 0 bases, with 4 bases between. In germline, CDR1 is SGHTA, CDR2 FQGNSA. CDR3 protein: CASSLGVSYEQYF. The CDR3 DNA reads TGTGCCAGCAGCTTAGGAGTCTCCTACGAGCAGTACTTC. The variable domain in full, with the rest retrieved from reference TRBV7-2 and TRBJ2-7, is GAGVSQSPSNKVTEKGKDVELRCDPISGHTALYWYRQSLGQGLEFLIYFQGNSAPDKSGLPSDRFSAERTGGSVSTLTIQRTQQEDSAVYLCASSLGVSYEQYFGPGTRLTVT.

The V gene is TRBV18, the J gene TRBJ2-5; maybe TRBD2 (6 bases). The CDR3 is 14 amino acids. Germline assignment: CDR1 KGHSH and CDR2 LQKENI. V was cut by 6 bases and J by 1 base, with 12 bases left in between. For the CDR3, the DNA is TGTGCCAGCTCCCCGGGACTGCGCCAAGAGACCCAGTACTTC. It specifies CASSPGLRQETQYF.

The gene calls are TRBV7-9 and TRBJ2-2; 8 bases fit TRBD2. This CDR3 has 15 amino acids. The germline V gene encodes CDR1 SEHNR and CDR2 FQNEAQ (reference sequence). The ends lost 5 bases at V and 4 bases at J; junction bases unmatched: 6. In DNA form, the CDR3 reads TGTGCCAGCAGCATGGGACTAGGGGGCACCGGGGAGCTGTTTTTT. Protein product: CASSMGLGGTGELFF. Full variable domain (outside the CDR3, taken from reference TRBV7-9 and TRBJ2-2): DTGVSQNPRHKITKRGQNVTFRCDPISEHNRLYWYRQTLGQGPEFLTYFQNEAQLEKSRLLSDRFSAERPKGSFSTLEIQRTEQGDSAMYLCASSMGLGGTGELFFGEGSRLTVL.

Only one count was recorded for this clone. The rearrangement uses TRBV7-3 and TRBJ2-3, with D tentatively TRBD1 (5 bases). The V and J ends lost 4 bases and 6 bases respectively, with 14 bases between them. CDR1 and CDR2 (germline): SGHTA, FQGTGA. The CDR3 length is 14 residues. The CDR3 loop reads CASSSGHLPDTQYF. The DNA for the CDR3 is TGTGCCAGCAGCTCCGGACACCTCCCGGATACGCAGTATTTT.

V usage is TRBV5-1 and J usage is TRBJ1-2; 8 bases align to TRBD1. The trim removed 4 bases at V and 4 bases at J, leaving 9 bases unmatched. There are 15 residues in the CDR3. CDR1 is SGHRS, CDR2 YFSETQ, per germline. The CDR3: CASSTTGGVGYGYTF. The DNA of the CDR3 is TGCGCCAGCAGCACAACAGGGGGAGTCGGCTATGGCTACACCTTC.

The rearrangement uses TRBV5-8 and TRBJ1-5, with TRBD1 as a possible D gene (6 bases). The germline V gene encodes CDR1 SGHTS and CDR2 YDEGEE. V gave up 7 bases and J gave up 2 bases, with 13 bases separating them. The CDR3 covers 14 residues. The CDR3 region has the DNA TGTGCCAGCCGCACAGGGTTGGGCAATCAGCCCCAGCATTTT. Its protein product is CASRTGLGNQPQHF.

Worth noting for this clone: At one of its ends the junction is not consistent with the germline gene, which may arise from a read error. CDR3 nucleotide sequence: TGTGCCAGCAGCTTAGGTCTAGACTTCAATGAGCGGTTCTTC. Protein product: CASSLGLDFNERFF. The chain couples TRBV11-2 to TRBJ2-1; unclear D gene. The CDR3 is made up of 14 amino acids. The germline V gene encodes CDR1 SGHAT and CDR2 FQNNGV. The variable domain in full, completed from reference TRBV11-2 and TRBJ2-1, reads EAGVAQSPRYKIIEKRQSVAFWCNPISGHATLYWYQQILGQGPKLLIQFQNNGVVDDSQLPKDRFSAERLKGVDSTLKIQPAKLEDSAVYLCASSLGLDFNERFFGPGTRLTVL.

This chain connects TRBV5-1 to TRBJ2-7; 12 nucleotides align to TRBD2. Looked up from germline, CDR1 is SGHRS and CDR2 is YFSETQ. V lost 5 bases, J lost 3 bases, and 9 bases stayed unmatched. The CDR3 extends over 16 amino acids. The CDR3 reads CASRPPTSGGNYEQYF. The CDR3 bases are TGCGCCAGCAGACCTCCTACTAGCGGGGGGAACTACGAGCAGTACTTC.

V and J are TRBV7-2 and TRBJ2-5, with D unresolved. Trimming pared 1 base from V and 5 bases from J, leaving 11 bases between. The CDR3 extends over 14 amino acids. Germline CDR1 is SGHTA and CDR2 is FQGNSA. In DNA form, the CDR3 reads TGTGCCAGCAGCTTAGACCTTGGAGTGGAGACCCAGTACTTC. This codes for CASSLDLGVETQYF.

The chain joins TRBV6-5 to TRBJ1-5; maybe TRBD1 (6 bases). Germline V CDR1 and CDR2: MNHEY, SVGAGI. The CDR3 is 13 amino acids. Trimming removed 6 bases from V and 3 bases from J, with 9 bases in between. CDR3 sequence (DNA): TGTGCCAGCAGGAGGGACACCAATCAGCCCCAGCATTTT. Its protein product is CASRRDTNQPQHF.

The chain joins TRBV14 to TRBJ2-7; a possible D gene is TRBD2 (6 bases). Deletions cut 1 base from V and 6 bases from J, with 13 bases between. The germline CDR1 and CDR2 sequences are SGHDN and FVKESK. The CDR3 is 14 residues long. Here the CDR3 reads CASSQAGLIGEQYF. The CDR3 nucleotides read TGTGCCAGCAGCCAAGCGGGACTCATAGGCGAGCAGTACTTC.

The chain uses TRBV6-5 and TRBJ1-5; 10 bases fit TRBD1. V was clipped by 8 bases and J by 0 bases; unmatched bases: 4. Looked up from germline, CDR1 is MNHEY and CDR2 is SVGAGI. CDR3 length: 15 residues. Here the CDR3 reads CASQGDRGSNQPQHF. CDR3 in DNA: TGTGCCAGCCAGGGGGACAGGGGTAGCAATCAGCCCCAGCATTTT.

This clone was observed a few times. The V gene is TRBV15, the J gene TRBJ1-5; 8 nucleotides match TRBD1. The CDR3 loop spans 14 amino acids. The ends lost 5 bases at V and 4 bases at J; junction bases unmatched: 4. The V gene's germline CDR1 is LNHNV and CDR2 YYDKDF (reference sequence). DNA of the CDR3: TGTGCCACCAGCCTCGACAGGGGAAATCAGCCCCAGCATTTT. It encodes CATSLDRGNQPQHF.